A selection of T cell receptor beta chains follows, all from one sample in a study of vaccination effects on CD4 cells after COVID-19. Their specific antigens are unknown. Clones were read by immunoSEQ multiplex PCR, and TCRdb kept only the in-frame ones, dropping some. There are some 40,000 clones in the sample; 55% to 75% occur only once, and about 18% lies in the top ten. The source was CD4+ T cells from PBMCs cultured with HCoV-NL63 spike peptides, collected before COVID-19 vaccination. The receptor source for this set is a human donor who had a prior SARS-CoV-2 infection. The conserved cysteine and the conserved F or W are not part of the CDR3 here. D genes are given only for firm matches. Size values are once, few and many counts, or a class for expanded clones, and some rows have none.

TRBJ1-4,TRBV9,NA,NA,ASREGDGLSGEKLF
TRBJ1-5,TRBV6-6,few,NA,ASSPYRDQPQH
TRBJ2-7,TRBV6-5,NA,TRBD2,ASRPSGSYEQY
TRBJ2-7,TRBV2,NA,NA,ASRDSTYSYEQY
TRBJ2-1,TRBV7-2,NA,TRBD2,ASSLDLAGGRRNEQF
TRBJ1-2,TRBV4-3,NA,NA,ASSRNRDGYT
TRBJ2-3,TRBV5-1,NA,NA,ASSLRGAVTDTQY
TRBJ2-2,TRBV7-9,few,NA,ASSLSGRTGELF
TRBJ2-5,TRBV7-2,NA,NA,ASSLDQEETQY
TRBJ2-7,TRBV6-6,NA,NA,ASSNQGPGEQY
TRBJ1-1,TRBV2,NA,NA,ASSDEGVNTEAF
TRBJ1-4,TRBV6-5,NA,NA,ASSYALGGLGKLF
TRBJ1-1,TRBV5-1,NA,NA,ASSRPQGSEAF
TRBJ1-2,TRBV10-3,NA,TRBD1,AISRFPRRDRGQGGYGYT
TRBJ2-7,TRBV10-3,NA,NA,AIKIDGSFEQY
TRBJ2-2,TRBV14,NA,TRBD1,ASSPYLSGTGGPGELF
TRBJ2-5,TRBV6-5,NA,NA,ASRATPPSGAQY
TRBJ1-5,TRBV18,NA,NA,ASSPQAIDSNQPQH
TRBJ1-4,TRBV21-1,NA,NA,ASSIRQTVNEKLF
TRBJ2-1,TRBV5-6,NA,TRBD2,ASSFLTSGYNEQF
TRBJ2-2,TRBV5-1,NA,TRBD1,ASTKDRGGTGELF
TRBJ2-5,TRBV5-8,few,TRBD2,ASSLGLAGDETQY
TRBJ1-1,TRBV30,NA,NA,AWSNPGTTGTEAF
TRBJ2-2,TRBV9,NA,NA,ASSVGPGTGELF
TRBJ1-5,TRBV16,once,NA,ASSQSYDGNQPQH
TRBJ2-7,TRBV6-5,NA,NA,ASSRTGSYEQY
TRBJ2-1,TRBV7-2,NA,NA,ASMPLFGSYNEQF
TRBJ2-7,TRBV7-9,few,NA,ASSTQVRDSYEQY
TRBJ2-3,TRBV5-4,NA,NA,ASSVSVDTQY
TRBJ1-2,TRBV19,NA,NA,ASSPGPDYYGYT
TRBJ1-2,TRBV5-3,NA,NA,ARSLVLQGGSNYGYT
TRBJ1-1,TRBV6-5,NA,TRBD1,ASSYRGPNTEAF
TRBJ1-3,TRBV7-2,NA,TRBD1,ASSYTGGAGNTIY
TRBJ2-1,TRBV9,NA,TRBD2,ASSADFDSSGIYNEQF
TRBJ2-7,TRBV19,NA,TRBD1,ASSKTGDSSYEQY
TRBJ2-3,TRBV6-5,NA,NA,ASSSPQGGSDTQY
TRBJ1-4,TRBV2,few,NA,ASKNRDQSEKLF
TRBJ2-1,TRBV9,NA,NA,ASSASERGPSNEQF
TRBJ2-5,TRBV5-1,NA,NA,ASSVQGGAQETQY
TRBJ2-5,TRBV5-1,once,TRBD2,ASKRASGQETQY
TRBJ1-3,TRBV30,NA,NA,AWSDRVGNTIY
TRBJ1-1,TRBV2,once,NA,ASSEALRGTTEAF
TRBJ2-2,TRBV7-9,few,NA,ASSLELNTGELF